Shown below are 22 T cell receptor beta chains from a single sample sequenced in a study of T cells in Graves' hyperthyroidism and ophthalmopathy. From RNA transcripts, TCR beta CDR3 regions were amplified. First-round RT-PCR targeting the TCR CDR3 was performed with the HTBI primer set. TCRdb re-derived calls from the multiplex PCR reads in MiXCR, one entry per CDR3 protein. The sample records about 840,000 distinct CDR3 sequences, around 38% being singletons. Sequencing used blood. The receptors come from a man younger than 35 with Graves' hyperthyroidism.

This clonotype appeared once. As the CDR3 is not closed by the conserved phenylalanine or tryptophan, this likely results from a read error. The limits of the CDR3 on the DNA are not certain, so only TCRdb's listed CDR3 is given. The chain recombines TRBV7-6 with TRBJ2-6; TRBD2, the D gene given by the table, was not confirmed from the DNA. Including both end residues, the CDR3 is 10 amino acids long. CDR1 is SGHVS, CDR2 FNYEAQ, per germline. CDR3 residues: CASSSGGSAS.

The J gene is TRBJ2-7, the V gene TRBV29-1; D is uncertain. The germline V and J ends were trimmed by 8 bases and 2 bases, with 13 bases remaining between them. The CDR3 extends over 12 amino acids. Per germline, CDR1 SQVTM and CDR2 ANQGSEA. The CDR3: CSLADGPYEQYF. Here the CDR3 DNA reads TGCAGCTTGGCAGACGGTCCCTACGAGCAGTACTTC.

The rearrangement links TRBV5-1 to TRBJ2-5; D ambiguous. Trimming removed 0 bases from V and 9 bases from J, with 9 bases in between. Germline loops: CDR1 SGHRS, CDR2 YFSETQ. The CDR3 loop spans 12 amino acids. The CDR3 region is CASSLAESAQYF. The DNA of the CDR3 is TGCGCCAGCAGCTTGGCCGAGAGCGCCCAGTACTTC.

The J gene is TRBJ2-6, the V gene TRBV7-8, with a weak D call TRBD2 (6 bases). Germline lookup yields CDR1 SGHVS and CDR2 FQNEAQ. The CDR3 has 20 residues. The germline V and J ends were trimmed by 1 base and 0 bases, with 19 bases remaining between them. CDR3 sequence: CASSLGGGVGQPSGANVLTF. DNA for the CDR3: TGTGCCAGCAGCTTAGGAGGAGGGGTAGGGCAGCCCTCTGGGGCCAACGTCCTGACTTTC.

This clonotype was found once. The germline gene is not matched at one end of the junction; a read error may be the cause. This rearrangement joins TRBV10-3 to TRBJ2-5; D uncertain. This CDR3 is built from 14 residues. Germline-derived CDR1 and CDR2 are ENHRY and SYGVKD. The CDR3, as DNA: TGTGCCAGCAGTCCCCGACTGTACCAAGAGACCCAGTACTTC. Its protein product is CASSPRLYQETQYF.

The chain combines TRBV11-2 with TRBJ2-5; D gene ambiguous. V was pared by 5 bases and J by 5 bases, with 9 bases between. Germline CDR1 SGHAT, CDR2 FQNNGV. The CDR3 consists of 12 residues. The CDR3 reads CASSTTGETQYF. CDR3 nucleotide sequence: TGTGCCAGCAGCACTACCGGCGAGACCCAGTACTTC.

This clonotype appeared a few times. The rearrangement uses TRBV7-2 and TRBJ2-2, with a weak D call TRBD1 (5 bases). This CDR3 is built from 16 residues. Germline V lookup: CDR1 SGHTA, CDR2 FQGNSA. Deletions cut 5 bases from V and 3 bases from J, with 16 bases between. The DNA of the CDR3 is TGTGCCAGCAGCCTCGATAACGGACATTACACCGGGGAGCTGTTTTTT. Residues: CASSLDNGHYTGELFF.

This clonotype showed up just a few times. The junction does not match germline at one end; this may be a read error. The V gene is TRBV6-5, the J gene TRBJ1-1; D uncertain. Germline CDR1 and CDR2: MNHEY and SVGAGI. The CDR3 is 10 amino acids. The CDR3 bases are TGTGCTGGGTTGAAAACTGAAGCTTTCTTT. This codes for CAGLKTEAFF.

Comments on this clonotype: Its ends do not fully match the called genes, so a read error is possible. The chain recombines TRBV2 with TRBJ1-1; 7 bases match TRBD1. The CDR3 has 15 amino acids. In germline, CDR1 is SNHLY, CDR2 FYNNEI. Here the CDR3 reads CASSQQRQGGTEAFF. CDR3 bases: TGCGCCAGCAGCCAGCAAAGACAGGGCGGCACTGAAGCTTTCTTT.

J is TRBJ2-7 and V is TRBV11-1; TRBD1 agrees at 8 bases. This CDR3 is 15 amino acids long. Germline lookup yields CDR1 SGHAT and CDR2 FQDESV (reference sequence). V was pared by 5 bases and J by 1 base, with 7 bases of the junction left unmatched. CDR3 loop: CASSGDRGFSYEQYF. The CDR3 nucleotides read TGTGCCAGCAGCGGTGACAGGGGCTTTTCCTACGAGCAGTACTTC.

This clonotype has ten or more counts. The rearrangement uses TRBV20-1 and TRBJ2-7; possible D gene TRBD2, 5 bases. CDR1 and CDR2 (germline): DFQATT, SNEGSKA (reference sequence). The CDR3 has 13 residues. V was shortened by 3 bases and J by 4 bases, with 13 bases between the two germline ends. CDR3 coding DNA: TGCAGTGCTAGTACTACTAGGGAATACGAGCAGTACTTC. It specifies CSASTTREYEQYF.

This rearrangement joins TRBV4-3 to TRBJ2-7; D ambiguous. Germline CDR1 LGHNA, CDR2 YSLEER. Trimming took 1 base from V and 2 from J, leaving 9 bases between them. The CDR3 loop spans 14 amino acids. In DNA, the CDR3 is TGCGCCAGCAGCCAAGGGGCTACTACCTACGAGCAGTACTTC. It encodes CASSQGATTYEQYF.

Many counts were recorded for this clonotype. The gene calls are TRBV19 and TRBJ1-2; maybe TRBD1 (5 bases). Germline V gene data show CDR1 as LNHDA and CDR2 as SQIVND (reference sequence). Trimming pared 10 bases from V and 4 bases from J, leaving 10 bases between. This CDR3 comprises 11 residues. CDR3 sequence (DNA): TGTGCCACCCAGGGCGGCTATGGCTACACCTTC. This codes for CATQGGYGYTF.

This chain joins TRBV20-1 and TRBJ2-7; the match to TRBD2 covers 9 bases. The germline V gene encodes CDR1 DFQATT and CDR2 SNEGSKA (reference sequence). V lost 1 base to trimming and J lost 2 bases; unmatched junction nucleotides: 6. The length of the CDR3 is 15 residues. The CDR3 DNA follows: TGCAGTGCTAGAGTCGGGCTAGCGGGGACCTACGAGCAGTACTTC. It translates to CSARVGLAGTYEQYF.

This clonotype was picked up many times. V usage is TRBV29-1 and J usage is TRBJ2-7; 9 nucleotides agree with TRBD1. CDR3 length: 13 residues. Germline V gene data show CDR1 as SQVTM and CDR2 as ANQGSEA. V trimming: 5 bases; J trimming: 2 bases; junction bases outside the gene matches: 4. As DNA, the CDR3 is TGCAGCGTTACAACAGGGGGCACCTACGAGCAGTACTTC. Protein sequence: CSVTTGGTYEQYF.

This clonotype has at least ten counts. The J gene is TRBJ1-2, the V gene TRBV12-3 or TRBV12-4; the D is unclear. The ends were cut back, 6 bases at V and 0 bases at J, with 11 bases in the middle. The CDR3 consists of 14 residues. As DNA, the CDR3 is TGTGCCAGCAGCCTACCGGGATCTAACTATGGCTACACCTTC. This gives the protein CASSLPGSNYGYTF.

This clonotype showed up many times. The chain combines TRBV9 with TRBJ2-6; D might be TRBD1 (6 bases). Germline V lookup: CDR1 SGDLS, CDR2 YYNGEE. This CDR3 comprises 15 residues. V gave up 5 bases and J gave up 1 base, with 10 bases separating them. The CDR3 loop reads CASSARGSGANVLTF. The CDR3 nucleotides are TGTGCCAGCAGTGCCAGGGGTTCTGGGGCCAACGTCCTGACTTTC. Filled out from reference TRBV9 and TRBJ2-6, the complete variable domain reads DSGVTQTPKHLITATGQRVTLRCSPRSGDLSVYWYQQSLDQGLQFLIQYYNGEERAKGNILERFSAQQFPDLHSELNLSSLELGDSALYFCASSARGSGANVLTFGAGSRLTVL.

This clonotype was seen at least ten times. The chain couples TRBV20-1 to TRBJ2-7; D uncertain. This CDR3 contains 8 residues. The germline gives CDR1 DFQATT, CDR2 SNEGSKA (reference sequence). CDR3 bases: TGCAGCGCCGAGGCGCAGTACTTC. This gives the protein CSAEAQYF.

This clonotype showed up just a few times. J is TRBJ2-7 and V is TRBV4-1, with 7 nucleotides matching TRBD1. Germline-derived CDR1 and CDR2 are MGHRA and YSYEKL. V was pared by 1 base and J by 2 bases, with 5 bases of the junction left unmatched. CDR3 length: 15 residues. This chain's CDR3 is CASSQVGGVPYEQYF. CDR3 sequence (DNA): TGCGCCAGCAGCCAAGTAGGGGGCGTCCCCTACGAGCAGTACTTC.

This chain joins TRBV12-3 or TRBV12-4 and TRBJ1-2; no clear D gene. The CDR3 runs 9 residues. Trimming took off 6 bases at V and 8 bases at J, with 4 bases between the two ends. The CDR3 DNA is TGTGCCAGCAGGGGGGGCTACACCTTC. It is translated as CASRGGYTF.

A few counts support this clonotype. The V gene is TRBV19, the J gene TRBJ1-5; possibly TRBD1 for D (5 bases). V was clipped by 5 bases and J by 8 bases, with 16 bases between them. Germline V gene data show CDR1 as LNHDA and CDR2 as SQIVND (reference sequence). This CDR3 has 14 residues. The CDR3 reads CASSADGAGKPQHF. CDR3 coding DNA: TGTGCCAGTAGTGCTGACGGGGCCGGGAAGCCCCAGCATTTT. The entire variable domain, with the rest obtained from reference TRBV19 and TRBJ1-5, is as follows: DGGITQSPKYLFRKEGQNVTLSCEQNLNHDAMYWYRQDPGQGLRLIYYSQIVNDFQKGDIAEGYSVSREKKESFPLTVTSAQKNPTAFYLCASSADGAGKPQHFGDGTRLSIL.

As for this clonotype: An end of the junction differs from the germline gene, which may be a read error. The chain has TRBV5-1 and TRBJ2-7; D unresolved. CDR1 is SGHRS, CDR2 YFSETQ, per germline. The CDR3 is 13 residues long. CDR3 sequence: CASSLGVKHEQCF. For the CDR3, the DNA is TGCGCCAGCAGCTTAGGTGTGAAGCACGAGCAGTGCTTC.